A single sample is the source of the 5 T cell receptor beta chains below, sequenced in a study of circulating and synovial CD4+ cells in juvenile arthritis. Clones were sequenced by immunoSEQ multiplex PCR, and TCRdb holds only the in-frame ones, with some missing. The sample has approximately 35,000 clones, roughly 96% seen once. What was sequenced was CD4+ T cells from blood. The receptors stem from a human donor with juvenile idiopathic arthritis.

The CDR3 DNA reads as TGTGCCAGCCGACGGACAGGAGGCCCTAATGAGCAGTTCTTC. It codes for CASRRTGGPNEQFF. The chain has TRBV6-5 and TRBJ2-1; TRBD1 agrees at 7 bases. The CDR3 runs to 14 residues. Looked up from germline, CDR1 is MNHEY and CDR2 is SVGAGI. Germline trimming cut 8 bases from V and 7 bases from J; bases unmatched to any gene: 11.

The CDR3 nucleotides are TGTGCCAGCAGCTTAACGAGGGAGGGCAACTACAATGAGCAGTTCTTC. The encoded protein is CASSLTREGNYNEQFF. J is TRBJ2-1 and V is TRBV7-3, with 7 bases lining up with TRBD2. J gave up 3 bases and V 0 bases, and 5 bases lay outside the gene matches. The CDR3 is 16 residues long. Germline CDR1 SGHTA, CDR2 FQGTGA.

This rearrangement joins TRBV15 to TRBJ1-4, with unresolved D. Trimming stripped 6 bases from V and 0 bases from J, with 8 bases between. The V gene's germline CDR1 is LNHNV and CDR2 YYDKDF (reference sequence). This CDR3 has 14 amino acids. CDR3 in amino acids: CATSHGATNEKLFF. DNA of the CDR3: TGTGCCACCAGTCACGGTGCAACTAATGAAAAACTGTTTTTT.

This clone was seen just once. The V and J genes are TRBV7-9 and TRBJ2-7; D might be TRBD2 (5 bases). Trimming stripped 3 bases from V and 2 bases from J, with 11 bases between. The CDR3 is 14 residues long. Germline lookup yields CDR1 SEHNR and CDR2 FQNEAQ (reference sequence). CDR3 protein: CASSFEGGPYEQYF. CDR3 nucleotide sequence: TGTGCCAGCAGCTTCGAGGGCGGACCCTACGAGCAGTACTTC.

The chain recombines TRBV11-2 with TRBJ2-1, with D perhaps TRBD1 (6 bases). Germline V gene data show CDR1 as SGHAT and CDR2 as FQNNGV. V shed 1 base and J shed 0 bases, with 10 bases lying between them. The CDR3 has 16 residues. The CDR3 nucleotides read TGTGCCAGCAGCTTAGGGGGGACACTCTCCTACAATGAGCAGTTCTTC. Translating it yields CASSLGGTLSYNEQFF.